These 12 T cell receptor beta chains were all obtained from the same sample, sequenced in a study of identical twins. TCRdb called the 5' RACE reads again in MiXCR, with one record for every CDR3 protein. Of approximately 890,000 distinct CDR3 sequences in the sample, roughly 12% are singletons; the top ten hold around 1.5%. This same sample was also taken into another study, of yellow fever vaccine responses in identical twins.

The sequencing input was PBMCs. Receptor source: a young woman in good health.

This clonotype showed up just a few times. The rearrangement joins TRBV28 to TRBJ1-4; the D gene is possibly TRBD1 (6 bases). Germline values: CDR1 MDHEN, CDR2 SYDVKM. This CDR3 region has 16 residues. Deletions cut 6 bases from V and 3 bases from J, with 17 bases between. The CDR3 spells CASSMTGVGANEKLFF. CDR3 DNA sequence: TGTGCCAGCAGCATGACAGGCGTCGGGGCTAATGAAAAACTGTTTTTT.

The gene calls are TRBV12-3 or TRBV12-4 and TRBJ2-3; TRBD2 matches at 10 bases. After removal of 6 bases from V and 6 bases from J, the junction contained 12 bases not matched to a gene. CDR3 length: 16 amino acids. CDR3 protein: CASSIRGLASSDTQYF. The CDR3 DNA reads as TGTGCCAGCAGCATAAGGGGACTAGCGTCCTCGGATACGCAGTATTTT.

The V gene is TRBV29-1, the J gene TRBJ2-3, with 10 bases lining up with TRBD2. There are 14 residues in the CDR3. The trim removed 4 bases at V and 0 bases at J, leaving 1 base unmatched. From germline, CDR1 is SQVTM and CDR2 ANQGSEA. The CDR3 DNA follows: TGCAGCGTTGGGGGACTAGCGAGCACAGATACGCAGTATTTT. Encoded protein: CSVGGLASTDTQYF.

This clonotype turned up a few times. The V gene is TRBV20-1, the J gene TRBJ2-3, with TRBD2 matching over 9 bases. The germline V gene encodes CDR1 DFQATT and CDR2 SNEGSKA (reference sequence). The CDR3 runs to 15 residues. Trimming removed 5 bases from V and 3 bases from J; junction bases left unmatched: 9. DNA for the CDR3: TGCAGTGCTCCTAGGACCAGCGGGGGGACAGATACGCAGTATTTT. Encoded protein: CSAPRTSGGTDTQYF.

This chain links TRBV6-2 or TRBV6-3 with TRBJ1-1; no clear D. The CDR3 covers 11 residues. V lost 5 bases and J 10 bases, leaving 11 bases between the germline ends. Germline V lookup: CDR1 MNHEY, CDR2 SVGEGT. CDR3 in DNA: TGTGCCAGCAGTCTAGGGAAGTCAGCTTTCTTT. Translated, it gives CASSLGKSAFF.

This clonotype was detected only a few times. V usage is TRBV5-5 and J usage is TRBJ2-1; 9 positions match TRBD1. CDR3 length: 14 residues. J gave up 5 bases and V 6 bases, and 6 bases lay outside the gene matches. From germline, CDR1 is SGHKS and CDR2 YYEKEE (reference sequence). CDR3 sequence (DNA): TGTGCCAGCACCAAATGGACAGGGGACAATGAGCAGTTCTTC. Protein: CASTKWTGDNEQFF.

The V call is TRBV7-9, the J call TRBJ2-5; 13 nucleotides align to TRBD2. This CDR3 contains 15 residues. J was trimmed by 5 bases and V by 5 bases; bases with no gene match: 5. CDR1 and CDR2 from the germline V gene are SEHNR and FQNEAQ (reference sequence). The CDR3 region has the DNA TGTGCCAGCAGCATACTAGCGGGGGGGCGTGAGACCCAGTACTTC. It codes for CASSILAGGRETQYF.

V is TRBV29-1 and J is TRBJ2-3; TRBD2 matches 9 bases. The CDR3 length is 16 residues. Germline CDR1 reads SQVTM; CDR2 reads ANQGSEA. The CDR3 DNA reads as TGCAGTGGAACTAGCGGGTTCGTTACGCCCACAGATACGCAGTATTTT. This translates into CSGTSGFVTPTDTQYF.

The chain carries TRBV7-9 and TRBJ2-7; D is possibly TRBD1 (5 bases). Germline loops: CDR1 SEHNR, CDR2 FQNEAQ (reference sequence). This CDR3 has 17 amino acids. The V end was cut by 1 base, the J end by 0 bases, with 16 bases between. The CDR3 spells CASSLEVGRTYSYEQYF. The CDR3 nucleotides are TGTGCCAGCAGCTTAGAGGTGGGCCGGACATACTCCTACGAGCAGTACTTC.

V and J are TRBV7-8 and TRBJ2-7; D remains unclear. The germline gives CDR1 SGHVS, CDR2 FQNEAQ. Trimming took 0 bases from V and 6 from J, leaving 12 bases between them. CDR3 length: 14 amino acids. The CDR3 coding sequence is TGTGCCAGCAGCTTAGCAGAAGGCCCCTTCGAGCAGTACTTC. Its translation is CASSLAEGPFEQYF. Variable domain in full (rest from reference TRBV7-8 and TRBJ2-7): GAGVSQSPRYKVAKRGQDVALRCDPISGHVSLFWYQQALGQGPEFLTYFQNEAQLDKSGLPSDRFFAERPEGSVSTLKIQRTQQEDSAVYLCASSLAEGPFEQYFGPGTRLTVT.

This chain joins TRBV20-1 and TRBJ1-2, with 7 bases aligning to TRBD1. The ends lost 5 bases at V and 4 bases at J; junction bases unmatched: 10. This CDR3 is 14 amino acids long. Germline V gene lookup returns CDR1 DFQATT and CDR2 SNEGSKA (reference sequence). The CDR3 is CSAGSRDSIYGYTF. The CDR3 coding sequence is TGCAGTGCTGGGAGCCGGGACAGCATCTATGGCTACACCTTC.

The sample holds a few counts of this clonotype. The V gene is TRBV5-1, the J gene TRBJ1-1, with 7 bases aligning to TRBD1. Trimming at V came to 4 bases and at J to 0 bases, leaving 6 bases not matched to a gene. CDR1 is SGHRS and CDR2 is YFSETQ in the germline V gene. CDR3 length: 15 residues. CDR3 residues: CASSRGGQLNTEAFF. The CDR3 nucleotides are TGCGCCAGCAGCAGAGGGGGACAGCTGAACACTGAAGCTTTCTTT.